Listed below are T cell receptor beta chains from one sample, sequenced in a study of molecular identifiers for immune sequencing clone quantification. TCRdb processed the PCR reads anew with MiXCR; each CDR3 protein has one entry. The sample includes fewer than 25,000 distinct CDR3 sequences, approximately 17% seen only once; the top ten take 0.95% to 1%. What was sequenced was naive CD8+ T cells from blood, with Jurkat cell RNA spiked in. These receptors were obtained from a human donor in good health. Some libraries in this study had Jurkat cell RNA spiked in. Each CDR3 is given with its conserved first and last residue. Fields, in order: clone size, D gene, V gene, J gene, CDR3 protein, CDR3 DNA. D genes are given only for firm matches. For some rows the clone size is stated as once, few or many, or as a class when expanded; others skip it.

many	NA	TRBV4-1	TRBJ1-5	CASSQAVNNQPQHF	TGCGCCAGCAGCCAAGCGGTGAACAATCAGCCCCAGCATTTT
many	NA	TRBV29-1	TRBJ1-4	CSVEDSGPEKLFF	TGCAGCGTTGAAGATAGCGGGCCAGAAAAACTGTTTTTT
many	NA	TRBV7-9	TRBJ2-6	CASSRPLWGDNSGANVLTF	TGTGCCAGCAGCCGTCCCCTATGGGGGGACAACTCTGGGGCCAACGTCCTGACTTTC
medium-sized	NA	TRBV30	TRBJ2-1	CAWSELIHEQFF	TGTGCCTGGAGTGAACTAATCCATGAGCAGTTCTTC
many	NA	TRBV12-3/TRBV12-4	TRBJ2-7	CASSLLSEQYF	TGTGCCAGCAGTTTACTGAGCGAGCAGTACTTC
many	NA	TRBV5-4	TRBJ1-1	CASSSRAGHTEAFF	TGTGCCAGCAGCTCGCGAGCGGGGCACACTGAAGCTTTCTTT
NA	NA	TRBV3-1	TRBJ2-7	CASSHGDVGNYEQYF	TGTGCCAGCAGCCACGGGGACGTGGGAAACTACGAGCAGTACTTC
many	NA	TRBV13	TRBJ1-1	CASSGIREIEAFF	TGTGCCAGCAGCGGCATACGGGAAATTGAAGCTTTCTTT
many	TRBD2	TRBV29-1	TRBJ2-3	CSVEMLAGVVQYF	TGCAGCGTTGAAATGCTAGCGGGAGTGGTGCAGTATTTT
many	NA	TRBV27	TRBJ1-5	CASSKGGSNQPQHF	TGTGCCAGCAGTAAAGGGGGTAGCAATCAGCCCCAGCATTTT
NA	TRBD2	TRBV7-2	TRBJ2-1	CASSLGVAGGFLSYNEQFF	TGTGCCAGCAGCTTAGGGGTAGCGGGGGGGTTCCTCTCCTACAATGAGCAGTTCTTC
many	NA	TRBV6-2/TRBV6-3	TRBJ2-2	CASTGNTGELFF	TGTGCCAGCACGGGGAACACCGGGGAGCTGTTTTTT
many	NA	TRBV4-1	TRBJ2-5	CASSPTFQETQYF	TGCGCCAGCAGCCCGACGTTCCAAGAGACCCAGTACTTC
NA	NA	TRBV28	TRBJ2-3	CASSFNREGADTQYF	TGTGCCAGCAGTTTTAACAGGGAGGGCGCAGATACGCAGTATTTT
many	TRBD2	TRBV6-2/TRBV6-3	TRBJ2-7	CASSAGDFYEQYF	TGTGCCAGCAGTGCGGGAGACTTCTACGAGCAGTACTTC
many	TRBD2	TRBV5-5	TRBJ2-7	CASSTDLGLAYEQYF	TGTGCCAGCAGCACGGACCTGGGACTAGCCTACGAGCAGTACTTC
many	TRBD1	TRBV7-9	TRBJ2-1	CASSSRGGQGANEQFF	TGTGCCAGCAGCTCCCGAGGGGGACAGGGGGCCAATGAGCAGTTCTTC
many	TRBD2	TRBV27	TRBJ2-7	CASSPDRTSSAYEQYF	TGTGCCAGCAGTCCAGACCGGACTAGCAGCGCCTACGAGCAGTACTTC
many	NA	TRBV6-5	TRBJ2-5	CASSYSGSLGETQYF	TGTGCCAGCAGTTACTCTGGCAGCCTTGGGGAGACCCAGTACTTC
many	NA	TRBV5-1	TRBJ2-7	CASSLGGTYEQYF	TGCGCCAGCAGCTTGGGGGGCACCTACGAGCAGTACTTC
many	TRBD1	TRBV5-4	TRBJ1-6	CASSFGQDYNSPLHF	TGTGCCAGCAGCTTCGGACAGGATTACAATTCACCCCTCCACTTT
many	NA	TRBV7-9	TRBJ1-5	CASSRPGLNQPQHF	TGTGCCAGCAGCCGTCCGGGTCTGAATCAGCCCCAGCATTTT
many	NA	TRBV11-2	TRBJ2-2	CASSYGHENTGELFF	TGTGCCAGCAGCTATGGACACGAGAACACCGGGGAGCTGTTTTTT
many	TRBD1	TRBV12-3/TRBV12-4	TRBJ1-1	CASSLSSRRGPNTEAFF	TGTGCCAGCAGTTTATCCTCTCGCAGGGGGCCGAACACTGAAGCTTTCTTT
many	NA	TRBV9	TRBJ2-3	CASSVAGTKYATDTQYF	TGTGCCAGCAGCGTAGCTGGGACGAAGTACGCAACAGATACGCAGTATTTT
NA	NA	TRBV28	TRBJ1-6	CATQLMGLSHCNSPLHF	TGTGCCACCCAGCTTATGGGACTCTCACACTGTAATTCACCCCTCCACTTT
NA	TRBD1	TRBV29-1	TRBJ2-2	CSVEGDRGTGELFF	TGCAGCGTTGAAGGGGACAGGGGGACCGGGGAGCTGTTTTTT